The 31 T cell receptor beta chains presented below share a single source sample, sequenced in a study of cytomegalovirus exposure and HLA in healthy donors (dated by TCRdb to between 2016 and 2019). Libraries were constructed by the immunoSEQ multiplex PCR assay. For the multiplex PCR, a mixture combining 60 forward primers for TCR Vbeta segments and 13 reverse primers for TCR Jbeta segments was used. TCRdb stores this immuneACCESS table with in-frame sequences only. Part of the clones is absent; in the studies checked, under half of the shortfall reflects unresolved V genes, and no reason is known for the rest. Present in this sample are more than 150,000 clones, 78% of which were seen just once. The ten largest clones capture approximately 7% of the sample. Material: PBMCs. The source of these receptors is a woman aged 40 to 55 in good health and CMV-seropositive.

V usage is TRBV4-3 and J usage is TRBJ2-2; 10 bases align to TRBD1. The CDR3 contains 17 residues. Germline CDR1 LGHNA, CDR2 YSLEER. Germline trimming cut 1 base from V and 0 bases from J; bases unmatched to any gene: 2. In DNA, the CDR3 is TGCGCCAGCAGCCAAGTTGGACAGGGGGCGAACACCGGGGAGCTGTTTTTT. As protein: CASSQVGQGANTGELFF.

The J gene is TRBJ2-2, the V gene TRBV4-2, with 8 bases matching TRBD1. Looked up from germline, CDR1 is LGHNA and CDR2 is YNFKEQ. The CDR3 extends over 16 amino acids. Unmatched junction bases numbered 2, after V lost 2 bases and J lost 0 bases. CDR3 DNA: TGTGCCAGCAGCCAACAGGGGGCCGCGAACACCGGGGAGCTGTTTTTT. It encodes CASSQQGAANTGELFF.

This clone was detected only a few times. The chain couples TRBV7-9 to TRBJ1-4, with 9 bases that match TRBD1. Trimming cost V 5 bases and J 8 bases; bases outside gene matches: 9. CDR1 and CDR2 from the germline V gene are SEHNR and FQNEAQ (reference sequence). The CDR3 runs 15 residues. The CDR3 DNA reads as TGTGCCAGCAGCCTCAACAGGGGGCGTGAAGAAAAACTGTTTTTT. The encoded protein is CASSLNRGREEKLFF.

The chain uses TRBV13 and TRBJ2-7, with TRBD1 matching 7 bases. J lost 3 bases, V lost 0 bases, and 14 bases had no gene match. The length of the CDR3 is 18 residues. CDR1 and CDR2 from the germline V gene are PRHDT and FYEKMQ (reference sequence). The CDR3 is CASSLGLTATGDRYEQYF. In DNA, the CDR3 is TGTGCCAGCAGCTTAGGCCTAACCGCCACAGGGGATCGCTACGAGCAGTACTTC.

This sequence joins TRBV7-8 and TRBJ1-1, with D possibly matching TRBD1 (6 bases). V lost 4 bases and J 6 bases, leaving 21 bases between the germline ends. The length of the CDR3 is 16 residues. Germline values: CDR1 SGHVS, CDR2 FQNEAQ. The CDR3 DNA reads TGTGCCAGCAGCTCAGGGCGACAGGTTTTATGGGCTGAAGCTTTCTTT. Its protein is CASSSGRQVLWAEAFF.

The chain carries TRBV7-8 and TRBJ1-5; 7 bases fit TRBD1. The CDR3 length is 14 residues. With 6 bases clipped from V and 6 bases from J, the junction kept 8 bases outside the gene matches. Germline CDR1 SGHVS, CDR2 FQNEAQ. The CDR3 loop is CASSETGIIQPQHF. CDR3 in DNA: TGTGCCAGCAGTGAGACAGGGATCATTCAGCCCCAGCATTTT.

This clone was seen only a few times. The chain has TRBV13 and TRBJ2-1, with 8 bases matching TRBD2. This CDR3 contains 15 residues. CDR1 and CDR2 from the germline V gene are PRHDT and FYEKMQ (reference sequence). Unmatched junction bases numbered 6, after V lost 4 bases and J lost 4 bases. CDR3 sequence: CASSSRGGLYNEQFF. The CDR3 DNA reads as TGTGCCAGCAGCTCACGGGGGGGCCTGTACAATGAGCAGTTCTTC.

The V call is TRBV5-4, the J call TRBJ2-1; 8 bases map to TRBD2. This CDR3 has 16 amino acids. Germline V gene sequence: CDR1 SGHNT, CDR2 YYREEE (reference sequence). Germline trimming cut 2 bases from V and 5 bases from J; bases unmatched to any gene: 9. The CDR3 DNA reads TGTGCCAGCAGCTTCGGGACTAGGGTTGGGAACAATGAGCAGTTCTTC. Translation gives CASSFGTRVGNNEQFF.

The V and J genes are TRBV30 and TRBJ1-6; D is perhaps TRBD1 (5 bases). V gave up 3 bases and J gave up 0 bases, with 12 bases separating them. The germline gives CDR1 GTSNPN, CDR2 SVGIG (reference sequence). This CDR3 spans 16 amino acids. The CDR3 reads CAWRDTTSSYNSPLHF. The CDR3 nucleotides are TGTGCCTGGAGGGACACGACGAGCTCCTATAATTCACCCCTCCACTTT.

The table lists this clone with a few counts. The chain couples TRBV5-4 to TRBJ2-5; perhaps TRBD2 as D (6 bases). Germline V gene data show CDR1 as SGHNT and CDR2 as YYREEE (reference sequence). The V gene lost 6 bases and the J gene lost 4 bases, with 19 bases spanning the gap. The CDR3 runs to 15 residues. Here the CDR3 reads CASKVPGPEGETQYF. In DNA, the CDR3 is TGTGCCAGCAAGGTTCCGGGACCGGAGGGAGAGACCCAGTACTTC.

CDR3 in DNA: TGTGCCAGCAGCTTAGCAGGTGGAGGCAATCAGCCCCAGCATTTT. It translates to CASSLAGGGNQPQHF. The chain employs TRBV7-8 and TRBJ1-5; D ambiguous. This CDR3 is built from 15 residues. V gave up 0 bases and J gave up 2 bases, with 8 bases separating them. CDR1 is SGHVS and CDR2 is FQNEAQ in the germline V gene.

CDR3 protein: CASQEDGVTGELFF. CDR3 nucleotides: TGTGCCAGTCAAGAAGACGGGGTCACCGGGGAGCTGTTTTTT. The chain recombines TRBV19 with TRBJ2-2; TRBD2 might be the D (5 bases). V lost 8 bases to trimming and J lost 4 bases, with 14 bases between them. There are 14 residues in the CDR3. Germline assignment: CDR1 LNHDA and CDR2 SQIVND (reference sequence).

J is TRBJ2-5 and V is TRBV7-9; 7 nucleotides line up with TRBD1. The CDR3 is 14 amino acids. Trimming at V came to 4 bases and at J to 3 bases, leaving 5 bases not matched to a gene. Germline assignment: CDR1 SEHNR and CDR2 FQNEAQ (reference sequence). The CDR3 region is CASSSLTGEETQYF. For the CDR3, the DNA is TGTGCCAGCAGCTCCCTAACAGGGGAAGAGACCCAGTACTTC.

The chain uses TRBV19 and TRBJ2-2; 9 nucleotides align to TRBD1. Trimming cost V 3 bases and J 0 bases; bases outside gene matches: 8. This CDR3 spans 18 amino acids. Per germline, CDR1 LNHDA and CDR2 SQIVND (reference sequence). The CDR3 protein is CASSIEPGQGPNTGELFF. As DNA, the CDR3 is TGTGCCAGTAGTATTGAACCGGGACAGGGACCGAACACCGGGGAGCTGTTTTTT. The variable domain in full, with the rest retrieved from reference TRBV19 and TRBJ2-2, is DGGITQSPKYLFRKEGQNVTLSCEQNLNHDAMYWYRQDPGQGLRLIYYSQIVNDFQKGDIAEGYSVSREKKESFPLTVTSAQKNPTAFYLCASSIEPGQGPNTGELFFGEGSRLTVL.

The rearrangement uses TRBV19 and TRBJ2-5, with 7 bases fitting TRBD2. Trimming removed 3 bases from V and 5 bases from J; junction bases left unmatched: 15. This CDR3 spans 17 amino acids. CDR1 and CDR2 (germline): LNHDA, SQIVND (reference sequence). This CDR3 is CASSMGRLAGNRETQYF. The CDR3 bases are TGTGCCAGTAGTATGGGGCGACTAGCAGGGAACCGGGAGACCCAGTACTTC.

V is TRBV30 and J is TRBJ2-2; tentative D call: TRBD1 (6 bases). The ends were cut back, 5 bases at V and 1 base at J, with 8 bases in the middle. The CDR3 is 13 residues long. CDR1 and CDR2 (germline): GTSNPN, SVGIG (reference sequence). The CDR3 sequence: CAWETGNTGELFF. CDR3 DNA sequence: TGTGCCTGGGAGACAGGGAACACCGGGGAGCTGTTTTTT.

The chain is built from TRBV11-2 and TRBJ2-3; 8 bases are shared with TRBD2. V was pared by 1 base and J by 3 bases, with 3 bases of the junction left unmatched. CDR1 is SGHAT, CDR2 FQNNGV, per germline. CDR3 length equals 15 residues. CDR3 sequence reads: CASSLAGGITDTQYF. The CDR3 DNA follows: TGTGCCAGCAGCTTAGCGGGGGGGATAACAGATACGCAGTATTTT.

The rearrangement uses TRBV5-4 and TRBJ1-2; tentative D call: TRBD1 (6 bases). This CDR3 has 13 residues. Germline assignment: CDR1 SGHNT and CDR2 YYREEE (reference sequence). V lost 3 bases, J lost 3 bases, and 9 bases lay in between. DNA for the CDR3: TGTGCCAGCAGCTATGACAGGCACTATGGCTACACCTTC. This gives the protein CASSYDRHYGYTF. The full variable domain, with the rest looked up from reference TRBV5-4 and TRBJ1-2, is ETGVTQSPTHLIKTRGQQVTLRCSSQSGHNTVSWYQQALGQGPQFIFQYYREEENGRGNFPPRFSGLQFPNYSSELNVNALELDDSALYLCASSYDRHYGYTFGSGTRLTVV.

CDR3 amino acids: CASSFGTSGVEAEQYF. Written as DNA, the CDR3 is TGTGCCAGCAGTTTCGGGACTAGCGGGGTAGAAGCCGAGCAGTACTTC. This chain links TRBV28 with TRBJ2-7; the match to TRBD2 covers 13 bases. Germline V gives CDR1 MDHEN, CDR2 SYDVKM. After removal of 3 bases from V and 6 bases from J, the junction contained 8 bases not matched to a gene. The CDR3 contains 16 residues.

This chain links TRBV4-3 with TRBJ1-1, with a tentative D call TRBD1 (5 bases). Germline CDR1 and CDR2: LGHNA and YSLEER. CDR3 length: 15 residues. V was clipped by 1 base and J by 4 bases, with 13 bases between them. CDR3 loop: CASSQVTGGSTEAFF. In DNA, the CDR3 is TGCGCCAGCAGCCAAGTTACGGGGGGGTCCACTGAAGCTTTCTTT.

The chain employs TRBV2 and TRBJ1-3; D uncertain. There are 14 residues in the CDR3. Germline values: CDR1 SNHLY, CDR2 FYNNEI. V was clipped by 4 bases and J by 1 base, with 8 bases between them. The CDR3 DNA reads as TGTGCCAGCAGTGGGCCGATGTCTGGAAACACCATATATTTT. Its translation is CASSGPMSGNTIYF.

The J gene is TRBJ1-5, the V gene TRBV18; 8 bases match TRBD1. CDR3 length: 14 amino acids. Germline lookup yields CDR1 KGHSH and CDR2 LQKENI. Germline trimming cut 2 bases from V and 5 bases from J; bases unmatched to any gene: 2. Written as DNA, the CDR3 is TGTGCCAGCTCACCAGCGACAGGGGATCAGCCCCAGCATTTT. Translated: CASSPATGDQPQHF.

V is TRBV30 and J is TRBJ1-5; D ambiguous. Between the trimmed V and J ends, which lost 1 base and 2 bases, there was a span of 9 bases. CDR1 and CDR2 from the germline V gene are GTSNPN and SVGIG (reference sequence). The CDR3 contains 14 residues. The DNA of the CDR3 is TGTGCCTGGAGTGATATGGCAGGCAATCAGCCCCAGCATTTT. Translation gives CAWSDMAGNQPQHF.

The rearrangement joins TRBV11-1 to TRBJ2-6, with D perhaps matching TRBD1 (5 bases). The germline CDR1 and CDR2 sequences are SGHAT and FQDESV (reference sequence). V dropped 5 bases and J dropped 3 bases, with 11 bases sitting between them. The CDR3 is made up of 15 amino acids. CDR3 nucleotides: TGTGCCAGCAGCCGTTCAGGGATTGGGGCCAACGTCCTGACTTTC. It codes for CASSRSGIGANVLTF.

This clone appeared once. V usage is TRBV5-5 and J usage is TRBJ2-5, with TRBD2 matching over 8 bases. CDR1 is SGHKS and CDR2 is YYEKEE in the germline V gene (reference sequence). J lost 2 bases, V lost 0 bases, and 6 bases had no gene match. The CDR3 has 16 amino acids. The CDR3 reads CASSLGGGGTQETQYF. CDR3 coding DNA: TGTGCCAGCAGCTTGGGGGGCGGGGGGACTCAAGAGACCCAGTACTTC.

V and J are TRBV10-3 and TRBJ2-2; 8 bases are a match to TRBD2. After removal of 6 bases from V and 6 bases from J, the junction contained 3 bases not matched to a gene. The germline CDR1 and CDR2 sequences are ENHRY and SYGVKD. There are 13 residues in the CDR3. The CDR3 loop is CAISAGLAGELFF. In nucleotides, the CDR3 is TGTGCCATCAGCGCGGGACTAGCCGGGGAGCTGTTTTTT.

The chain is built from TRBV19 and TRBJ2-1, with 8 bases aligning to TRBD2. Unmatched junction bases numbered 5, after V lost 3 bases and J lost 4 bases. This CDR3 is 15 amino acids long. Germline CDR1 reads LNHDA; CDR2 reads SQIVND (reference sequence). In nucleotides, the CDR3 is TGTGCCAGTAGTATCACGGGGGGGGCGTACAATGAGCAGTTCTTC. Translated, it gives CASSITGGAYNEQFF.

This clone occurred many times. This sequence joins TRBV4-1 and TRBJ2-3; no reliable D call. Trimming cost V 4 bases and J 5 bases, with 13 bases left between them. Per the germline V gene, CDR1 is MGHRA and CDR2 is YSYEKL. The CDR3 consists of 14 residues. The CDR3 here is CASSPEPRIDTQYF. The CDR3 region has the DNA TGCGCCAGCAGCCCAGAACCGAGGATAGATACGCAGTATTTT.

The CDR3 region is CASRRSGQGIYEQYF. In DNA, the CDR3 is TGTGCCAGCAGGAGATCGGGACAGGGGATATACGAGCAGTACTTC. The chain carries TRBV6-5 and TRBJ2-7; TRBD1 agrees at 10 bases. The junction had 9 bases not matched to a gene; V was cut back by 6 bases and J by 4 bases. The length of the CDR3 is 15 residues. The V gene's germline CDR1 is MNHEY and CDR2 SVGAGI.

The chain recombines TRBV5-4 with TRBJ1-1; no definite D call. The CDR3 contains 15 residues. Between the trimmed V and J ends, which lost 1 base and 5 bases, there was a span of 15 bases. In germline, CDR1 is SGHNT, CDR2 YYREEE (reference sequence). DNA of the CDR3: TGTGCCAGCAGCTTGAAGGCCACTACCGGGACTGAAGCTTTCTTT. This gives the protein CASSLKATTGTEAFF.

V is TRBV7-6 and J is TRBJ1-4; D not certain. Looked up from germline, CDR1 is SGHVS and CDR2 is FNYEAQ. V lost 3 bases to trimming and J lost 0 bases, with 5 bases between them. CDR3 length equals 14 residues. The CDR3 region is CASSLTPTNEKLFF. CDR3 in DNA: TGTGCCAGCAGCTTGACTCCAACTAATGAAAAACTGTTTTTT. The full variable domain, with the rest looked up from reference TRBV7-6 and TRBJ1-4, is GAGVSQSPRYKVTKRGQDVALRCDPISGHVSLYWYRQALGQGPEFLTYFNYEAQQDKSGLPNDRFSAERPEGSISTLTIQRTEQRDSAMYRCASSLTPTNEKLFFGSGTQLSVL.